A single sample is the source of the 11 T cell receptor beta chains below, sequenced in a study of T cells in Graves' hyperthyroidism and ophthalmopathy. Amplified TCR beta CDR3 regions came from RNA transcripts. HTBI primers drove first-round RT-PCR of the TCR CDR3. TCRdb passed the multiplex PCR reads through MiXCR, listing each CDR3 protein once. The table lists about 540,000 distinct CDR3 sequences, 35% to 55% of them singletons. The specimen was peripheral blood or thyroid tissue (not recorded which). The receptors were sampled from a woman between 18 and 30 years old with Graves' hyperthyroidism.

This clonotype showed up many times. The V and J genes are TRBV27 and TRBJ2-7, with unresolved D. The CDR3 length is 14 residues. Germline assignment: CDR1 MNHEY and CDR2 SMNVEV (reference sequence). The V and J ends lost 4 bases and 6 bases respectively, with 16 bases between them. The CDR3 spells CASSSVERSREQYF. The CDR3 DNA is TGTGCCAGCAGTTCCGTCGAAAGGAGCCGCGAGCAGTACTTC.

CDR3 amino acids: CASSFRGRDTQYF. DNA for the CDR3: TGTGCCAGCAGCTTCCGGGGGCGGGATACGCAGTATTTT. The chain has TRBV7-2 and TRBJ2-3; D might be TRBD1 or TRBD2, each matching 6 bases. CDR1 is SGHTA, CDR2 FQGNSA, per germline. CDR3 size: 13 residues. Between the trimmed V and J ends, which lost 3 bases and 6 bases, there was a span of 10 bases. Full variable domain (outside the CDR3, taken from reference TRBV7-2 and TRBJ2-3): GAGVSQSPSNKVTEKGKDVELRCDPISGHTALYWYRQSLGQGLEFLIYFQGNSAPDKSGLPSDRFSAERTGGSVSTLTIQRTQQEDSAVYLCASSFRGRDTQYFGPGTRLTVL.

The CDR3 loop reads CAIASRDTSATNEKLFF. The CDR3 DNA follows: TGTGCCATAGCGTCCCGGGACACTTCTGCAACTAATGAAAAACTGTTTTTT. The V gene is TRBV6-1, the J gene TRBJ1-4; weak D call: TRBD1 (6 bases). CDR1 is MNHNS, CDR2 SASEGT, per germline. The CDR3 contains 17 residues. Trimming pared 10 bases from V and 0 bases from J, leaving 21 bases between.

The CDR3 region is CASSRVGGLAGLNTGELFF. CDR3 bases: TGTGCCAGCAGCCGAGTAGGGGGACTAGCGGGATTAAACACCGGGGAGCTGTTTTTT. The chain combines TRBV3-1 with TRBJ2-2, with TRBD2 identical over 13 bases. Germline V CDR1 and CDR2: LGHDT, YNNKEL (reference sequence). With 4 bases clipped from V and 2 bases from J, the junction kept 10 bases outside the gene matches. The CDR3 contains 19 residues.

In its sample, this clonotype was seen many times. This sequence may be a read error, since a much larger clone differs from it by one base. The V and J genes are TRBV13 and TRBJ2-6; a weak D match, TRBD1 (5 bases). The V gene lost 1 base and the J gene lost 4 bases, with 8 bases spanning the gap. CDR1 and CDR2 (germline): PRHDT, FYEKMQ (reference sequence). The length of the CDR3 is 15 residues. The CDR3 bases are TGTGCCAGCAGCTTAGTGGGGCTCGGGGCCAACGTCCTGACTTTC. Translation gives CASSLVGLGANVLTF.

This sequence joins TRBV30 and TRBJ2-3; 10 bases agree with TRBD2. V was clipped by 3 bases and J by 1 base; unmatched bases: 7. Germline-derived CDR1 and CDR2 are GTSNPN and SVGIG (reference sequence). The length of the CDR3 is 16 residues. The CDR3 nucleotides are TGTGCCTGGAGGCTAGCGGGAGTGGGAGGCACAGATACGCAGTATTTT. Residues: CAWRLAGVGGTDTQYF.

This chain links TRBV9 with TRBJ2-5; D is perhaps TRBD1 or TRBD2 (5 bases each). V dropped 3 bases and J dropped 11 bases, with 23 bases sitting between them. This CDR3 has 15 residues. Germline lookup yields CDR1 SGDLS and CDR2 YYNGEE. The CDR3 is CASSAGLPEGNEQYF. For the CDR3, the DNA is TGTGCCAGCAGCGCAGGGCTGCCCGAGGGGAATGAGCAGTACTTC.

The V and J genes are TRBV20-1 and TRBJ1-1, with 7 bases fitting TRBD1. After removal of 6 bases from V and 4 bases from J, the junction contained 11 bases not matched to a gene. Germline lookup yields CDR1 DFQATT and CDR2 SNEGSKA (reference sequence). This CDR3 is built from 14 residues. The CDR3 region is CSASEGAPSTEAFF. The CDR3, as DNA: TGCAGTGCCTCCGAGGGGGCACCGAGCACTGAAGCTTTCTTT.

This chain uses TRBV19 with TRBJ2-3; 10 bases align to TRBD2. The CDR3 is 15 amino acids. With V trimmed by 3 bases and J by 8 bases, 8 bases remained unmatched. Germline V gene data show CDR1 as LNHDA and CDR2 as SQIVND (reference sequence). The CDR3 sequence: CASSMASGSGATQYF. The CDR3 DNA reads TGTGCCAGTAGTATGGCTAGCGGGAGTGGAGCTACGCAGTATTTT.

This clonotype was observed many times. The chain couples TRBV5-8 to TRBJ2-5; D is possibly TRBD1 (6 bases). The V gene's germline CDR1 is SGHTS and CDR2 YDEGEE. This CDR3 is 13 amino acids long. Deletions cut 0 bases from V and 6 bases from J, with 9 bases between. The CDR3 is CASSLEGTQTQYF. CDR3 nucleotide sequence: TGTGCCAGCAGCTTGGAGGGGACACAGACCCAGTACTTC.

The chain has TRBV20-1 and TRBJ2-7; 7 bases map to TRBD2. The J segment lost 0 bases and the V segment lost 5 bases, leaving 10 bases of the junction unmatched. Germline V gene data show CDR1 as DFQATT and CDR2 as SNEGSKA (reference sequence). The CDR3 extends over 15 amino acids. The CDR3 coding sequence is TGCAGTGCTCCCCCCGCAGCGGGACGCTCCTACGAGCAGTACTTC. Translating gives CSAPPAAGRSYEQYF.